The 21 T cell receptor beta chains listed next were all sequenced from one sample in a study of blood T cell repertoires in COVID-19. Data came from immunoSEQ multiplex PCR; TCRdb stores just in-frame clones and leaves some out. This sample has fewer than 200,000 clones, with around nine tenths found just once. Sequencing input: peripheral blood. These receptors came from a woman under 30 who had recovered from COVID-19.

The rearrangement joins TRBV18 to TRBJ2-6, with D uncertain. V was pared by 2 bases and J by 0 bases, with 5 bases between. From germline, CDR1 is KGHSH and CDR2 LQKENI. The CDR3 runs 15 residues. As DNA, the CDR3 is TGTGCCAGCTCACCAGACATCTCTGGGGCCAACGTCCTGACTTTC. Amino acids: CASSPDISGANVLTF.

This clone appeared a single time. The V call is TRBV7-8, the J call TRBJ1-6; 8 nucleotides line up with TRBD1. The junction had 8 bases not matched to a gene; V was cut back by 10 bases and J by 0 bases. CDR1 is SGHVS, CDR2 FQNEAQ, per germline. This CDR3 is 16 amino acids long. The CDR3 DNA reads as TGTGCCACTGGGACAGGCAAGAGCTCCTATAATTCACCCCTCCACTTT. Protein product: CATGTGKSSYNSPLHF.

The chain employs TRBV7-8 and TRBJ1-3; TRBD1 is a possible D gene (6 bases). Germline-derived CDR1 and CDR2 are SGHVS and FQNEAQ. The CDR3 totals 14 residues. V was shortened by 0 bases and J by 4 bases, with 7 bases between the two germline ends. This chain's CDR3 is CASSLAGTGNTIYF. The CDR3 DNA is TGTGCCAGCAGCTTAGCTGGGACAGGAAACACCATATATTTT.

The V call is TRBV2, the J call TRBJ2-7, with a weak D call TRBD1 (6 bases). V lost 4 bases, J lost 2 bases, and 15 bases lay in between. Germline CDR1 and CDR2: SNHLY and FYNNEI. The CDR3 extends over 15 amino acids. The CDR3 loop reads CASSVNRAVTYEQYF. The CDR3 DNA reads as TGTGCCAGCAGTGTGAACAGGGCAGTCACCTACGAGCAGTACTTC.

J is TRBJ2-2 and V is TRBV13, with D possibly TRBD1 on 6 matching bases. The germline V gene encodes CDR1 PRHDT and CDR2 FYEKMQ (reference sequence). The V and J ends lost 8 bases and 0 bases respectively, with 10 bases between them. CDR3 length: 14 amino acids. CDR3 region: CASAGTSNTGELFF. The CDR3 bases are TGTGCCAGCGCCGGGACATCGAACACCGGGGAGCTGTTTTTT. The entire variable domain, with the rest obtained from reference TRBV13 and TRBJ2-2, is as follows: AAGVIQSPRHLIKEKRETATLKCYPIPRHDTVYWYQQGPGQDPQFLISFYEKMQSDKGSIPDRFSAQQFSDYHSELNMSSLELGDSALYFCASAGTSNTGELFFGEGSRLTVL.

The sample holds one count of this clone. The V and J genes are TRBV7-2 and TRBJ1-1, with 7 bases identical to TRBD1. The CDR3 extends over 14 amino acids. Per the germline V gene, CDR1 is SGHTA and CDR2 is FQGNSA. V dropped 5 bases and J dropped 1; count of bases not matched to a gene: 4. CDR3 sequence: CASSTGQPNTEAFF. The CDR3 DNA reads as TGTGCCAGCAGCACGGGACAGCCGAACACTGAAGCTTTCTTT.

The rearrangement links TRBV5-1 to TRBJ2-1, with 7 bases lining up with TRBD2. CDR3 size: 15 residues. Germline V gives CDR1 SGHRS, CDR2 YFSETQ. V gave up 0 bases and J gave up 8 bases; unmatched junction bases: 8. Here the CDR3 DNA reads TGCGCCAGCAGCTTGGCCCGGACTAGTATGGATGAGCAGTTCTTC. Amino acids: CASSLARTSMDEQFF.

This clone is a singleton in its sample. V and J are TRBV4-1 and TRBJ2-6; TRBD2 matches 9 bases. V dropped 2 bases and J dropped 0; count of bases not matched to a gene: 5. In germline, CDR1 is MGHRA, CDR2 YSYEKL. CDR3 length equals 18 residues. CDR3 residues: CASSQQTSGLSGANVLTF. The CDR3 bases are TGCGCCAGCAGCCAACAGACTAGCGGACTCTCTGGGGCCAACGTCCTGACTTTC.

This clone was detected only a few times. The chain recombines TRBV4-1 with TRBJ1-2, with D possibly TRBD1 on 5 matching bases. Trimming pared 7 bases from V and 8 bases from J, leaving 23 bases between. The CDR3 spans 15 residues. CDR1 MGHRA and CDR2 YSYEKL come from the germline V gene. The CDR3 sequence is CASTQGIGVLGGYTF. The DNA for the CDR3 is TGCGCCAGCACTCAGGGCATTGGGGTTTTGGGGGGCTACACCTTC.

This chain uses TRBV4-1 with TRBJ1-4, with 7 bases identical to TRBD1. Germline V gene lookup returns CDR1 MGHRA and CDR2 YSYEKL. This CDR3 spans 15 amino acids. Unmatched junction bases numbered 6, after V lost 2 bases and J lost 6 bases. The CDR3 sequence is CASSQPTGVDEKLFF. Written as DNA, the CDR3 is TGCGCCAGCAGCCAACCTACAGGGGTAGATGAAAAACTGTTTTTT.

This rearrangement joins TRBV6-5 to TRBJ2-3, with a weak D call TRBD1 (6 bases). The CDR3 covers 13 residues. V was pared by 6 bases and J by 3 bases, with 10 bases between. Germline V gene sequence: CDR1 MNHEY, CDR2 SVGAGI. The CDR3 here is CASRSGQTDTQYF. CDR3 coding DNA: TGTGCCAGCAGATCCGGACAGACAGATACGCAGTATTTT.

In this sample, this clone turned up a few times. V and J are TRBV5-6 and TRBJ2-1; TRBD2 aligns across 12 bases. This CDR3 is built from 14 residues. Trimming took 2 bases from V and 13 from J; bases not matched to a gene: 7. Germline V gives CDR1 SGHDT, CDR2 YYEEEE. The CDR3 protein is CASSLLAGGPVQFF. The DNA of the CDR3 is TGTGCCAGCAGCTTACTAGCGGGGGGCCCAGTTCAGTTCTTC. The complete variable domain, with remaining parts taken from reference TRBV5-6 and TRBJ2-1, reads DAGVTQSPTHLIKTRGQQVTLRCSPKSGHDTVSWYQQALGQGPQFIFQYYEEEERQRGNFPDRFSGHQFPNYSSELNVNALLLGDSALYLCASSLLAGGPVQFFGPGTRLTVL.

The chain links TRBV11-2 to TRBJ2-7, with D maybe TRBD1 (7 bases). Germline-derived CDR1 and CDR2 are SGHAT and FQNNGV. This CDR3 contains 17 residues. With 4 bases removed from V and 3 bases from J, the gap between germline ends came to 22 bases. The DNA for the CDR3 is TGTGCCAGCAGCTCGGGAAAACCCCACAGGGGAGGCTACGAGCAGTACTTC. Translated, it gives CASSSGKPHRGGYEQYF.

The chain has TRBV21-1 and TRBJ2-6; TRBD1, the table's D call, lacks a check against the DNA. TRBV21-1 is reported as a pseudogene. The CDR3 loop spans 18 amino acids. CDR3 nucleotides: TGTGCCAGCACCCGAGACAGGGACTCCCCATCCGGGGCCAACGTCCTGACTTTC. Its protein is CASTRDRDSPSGANVLTF.

The gene calls are TRBV2 and TRBJ2-2; TRBD1 matches at 7 bases. This CDR3 contains 13 residues. V lost 9 bases and J lost 4; bases outside the gene matches: 5. From germline, CDR1 is SNHLY and CDR2 FYNNEI. The CDR3 bases are TGTGCCAGTACAGGGGATACCACCGGGGAGCTGTTTTTT. Its protein is CASTGDTTGELFF. The whole variable domain, remainder taken from reference TRBV2 and TRBJ2-2, is EPEVTQTPSHQVTQMGQEVILRCVPISNHLYFYWYRQILGQKVEFLVSFYNNEISEKSEIFDDQFSVERPDGSNFTLKIRSTKLEDSAMYFCASTGDTTGELFFGEGSRLTVL.

The J gene is TRBJ2-5, the V gene TRBV4-1, with TRBD1 matching over 9 bases. The V segment lost 0 bases and the J segment 4 bases; nucleotides outside the gene matches: 3. The length of the CDR3 is 15 residues. Germline values: CDR1 MGHRA, CDR2 YSYEKL. The CDR3 sequence is CASSQEGTGRETQYF. For the CDR3, the DNA is TGCGCCAGCAGCCAAGAAGGGACAGGGCGAGAGACCCAGTACTTC.

The chain combines TRBV9 with TRBJ2-3, with D uncertain. The germline CDR1 and CDR2 sequences are SGDLS and YYNGEE. This CDR3 region has 11 residues. Between the trimmed V and J ends, which lost 4 bases and 4 bases, there was a span of 4 bases. The CDR3 protein is CASSHSDTQYF. In DNA, the CDR3 is TGTGCCAGCAGCCACTCAGATACGCAGTATTTT.

V and J are TRBV19 and TRBJ2-2; 8 bases fit TRBD1. The V gene end was trimmed by 6 bases and the J gene end by 5 bases; junction bases not matched to a gene: 14. The CDR3 has 17 residues. Germline CDR1 reads LNHDA; CDR2 reads SQIVND (reference sequence). For the CDR3, the DNA is TGTGCCAGTAGCCGACCGGTTGGACAGGGATGGACCGGGGAGCTGTTTTTT. Translated: CASSRPVGQGWTGELFF.

The V call is TRBV5-1, the J call TRBJ2-5; no definite D call. The CDR3 consists of 13 residues. Germline CDR1 and CDR2: SGHRS and YFSETQ. V was clipped by 4 bases and J by 0 bases, with 7 bases between them. The CDR3 sequence is CASSPLYQETQYF. The CDR3 DNA sequence: TGCGCCAGCAGCCCCCTGTACCAAGAGACCCAGTACTTC. The full variable domain, its missing parts supplied by reference TRBV5-1 and TRBJ2-5, is KAGVTQTPRYLIKTRGQQVTLSCSPISGHRSVSWYQQTPGQGLQFLFEYFSETQRNKGNFPGRFSGRQFSNSRSEMNVSTLELGDSALYLCASSPLYQETQYFGPGTRLLVL.

J is TRBJ2-5 and V is TRBV7-3; TRBD1 is a possible D gene (6 bases). Germline lookup yields CDR1 SGHTA and CDR2 FQGTGA. Trimming cost V 5 bases and J 2 bases, with 9 bases left between them. The CDR3 length is 13 residues. CDR3 sequence: CASSLGGQETQYF. The CDR3 DNA reads as TGTGCCAGCAGCCTAGGGGGTCAAGAGACCCAGTACTTC.

The CDR3 DNA sequence: TGTGCCAGCAGCTTGTCCGGGACAGCATACAATGAGCAGTTCTTC. Its translation is CASSLSGTAYNEQFF. The chain links TRBV7-3 to TRBJ2-1, with 7 bases that match TRBD1. J gave up 4 bases and V 3 bases, and 6 bases lay outside the gene matches. The germline gives CDR1 SGHTA, CDR2 FQGTGA. This CDR3 region has 15 residues.